The 3 T cell receptor beta chains below all came from one sample that was sequenced in a study of cytomegalovirus exposure and HLA in healthy donors. PCR involved 60 Vbeta and 13 Jbeta primers. Assay used: immunoSEQ multiplex PCR; TCRdb lists only in-frame clones, some missing. The sample carries 150,000 to 180,000 clones, roughly 79% recorded once. The sample taken for sequencing was PBMCs. Every receptor here comes from a man younger than 35 in good health and CMV-seronegative.

V and J are TRBV6-5 and TRBJ2-5, with a weak D call TRBD1 (5 bases). V lost 0 bases and J lost 5, with 13 bases in between. The CDR3 totals 15 residues. Germline V gene sequence: CDR1 MNHEY, CDR2 SVGAGI. For the CDR3, the DNA is TGTGCCAGCAGTTACTCGGGCCAGGGCTTCGAGACCCAGTACTTC. This codes for CASSYSGQGFETQYF.

This clone was observed a single time. CDR3 protein: CASSLLETGIGSYNSPLHF. The CDR3, as DNA: TGCGCCAGCAGCCTTCTTGAGACAGGGATCGGCTCCTATAATTCACCCCTCCACTTT. The chain employs TRBV4-1 and TRBJ1-6, with 7 nucleotides matching TRBD1. The CDR3 totals 19 residues. Germline-derived CDR1 and CDR2 are MGHRA and YSYEKL. V lost 4 bases and J lost 0; bases outside the gene matches: 12.

There are a few counts of this clone. The V gene is TRBV7-9, the J gene TRBJ1-2, with TRBD1 identical over 8 bases. V lost 4 bases to trimming and J lost 3 bases; unmatched junction nucleotides: 4. This CDR3 is built from 14 residues. Germline lookup yields CDR1 SEHNR and CDR2 FQNEAQ (reference sequence). This chain's CDR3 is CASSWQGADYGYTF. CDR3 DNA: TGTGCCAGCAGCTGGCAGGGGGCGGACTATGGCTACACCTTC.